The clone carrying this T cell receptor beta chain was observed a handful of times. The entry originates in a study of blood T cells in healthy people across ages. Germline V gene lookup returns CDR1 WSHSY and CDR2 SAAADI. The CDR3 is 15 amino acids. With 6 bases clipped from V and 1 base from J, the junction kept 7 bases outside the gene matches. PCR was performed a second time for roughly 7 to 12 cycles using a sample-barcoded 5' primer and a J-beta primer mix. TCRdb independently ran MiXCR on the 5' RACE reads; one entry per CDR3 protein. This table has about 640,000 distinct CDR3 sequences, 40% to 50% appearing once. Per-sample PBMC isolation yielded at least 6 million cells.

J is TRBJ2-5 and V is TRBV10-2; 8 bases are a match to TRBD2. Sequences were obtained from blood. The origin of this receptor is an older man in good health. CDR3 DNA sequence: TGCGCCAGCAGCCCCCTAGCGGGTGTCCAAGAGACCCAGTACTTC. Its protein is CASSPLAGVQETQYF.